Sequencing of this T cell receptor beta chain was carried out in a study of response to subunit inactivated influenza vaccine. This clonotype appeared many times. TCRdb called the RT-PCR reads again in MiXCR, with one record for every CDR3 protein. The sample holds more than 600,000 distinct CDR3 sequences, approximately 18% seen once. CDR3 length: 14 amino acids. J lost 2 bases, V lost 6 bases, and 3 bases had no gene match. This receptor was taken from a man aged 50 or older who received an inactivated influenza vaccine. The sequencing here drew on PBMCs from blood, taken less than 6 days after vaccination. V usage is TRBV12-3 or TRBV12-4 and J usage is TRBJ2-7; TRBD2 aligns across 11 bases. CDR3 loop: CASSWTSGPYEQYF. The DNA of the CDR3 is TGTGCCAGCAGCTGGACTAGCGGGCCCTACGAGCAGTACTTC.